Reported below is one TCR beta chain. The sample belongs to a study of blood T cell repertoires in COVID-19. For the study at large: Italy, Spain and the United States were the sources of the convalescent and acute COVID-19 samples. From T cells, B-cell-depleted T cells, or PBMCs came the material, which was cDNA or gDNA.

Per germline, CDR1 SGHRS and CDR2 YFSETQ. The V gene lost 3 bases and the J gene lost 8 bases, with 17 bases spanning the gap. CDR3 length: 15 residues. Original methodology: The authors estimated nucleated cell counts from reference gene primer amplification. Method: immunoSEQ multiplex PCR; TCRdb's copy keeps in-frame clones and lacks some. V and J calls and clone size come straight from that table; D and trimming were deduced from the DNA. The sample records fewer than 200,000 clones, over 60% being singletons. The sequence was collected from a woman of 80 years or more with acute or convalescent COVID-19. This chain links TRBV5-1 with TRBJ1-4, with TRBD1 as a possible D gene (5 bases). The specimen was peripheral blood. The CDR3 reads CASSSQGQVLEKLFF. The CDR3 coding sequence is TGCGCCAGCAGCTCCCAGGGTCAGGTTCTAGAAAAACTGTTTTTT.